The source of this T cell receptor (beta chain) is a study of T cells in Graves' hyperthyroidism and ophthalmopathy. Any patient presenting with uncontrolled infection, other autoimmune disease, pregnancy or lactation was left out. The source material, RNA transcripts, was used to amplify TCR beta CDR3 regions. Initially, a first-round RT-PCR of the TCR CDR3 employed the HTBI primer set. Each CDR3 protein is one row after TCRdb ran MiXCR on the multiplex PCR reads. This repertoire shows roughly 520,000 distinct CDR3 sequences, around 24% found once; its top ten account for over 9%. Germline-derived CDR1 and CDR2 are SNHLY and FYNNEI. CDR3 length equals 16 residues. V lost 4 bases and J lost 7, with 20 bases in between.

The TCR sequence derives from a woman younger than 45 with Graves' ophthalmopathy. Sequenced: blood. The chain joins TRBV2 to TRBJ1-5; D is uncertain. CDR3 in amino acids: CASSGRALSPSQPQHF. The CDR3 DNA sequence: TGTGCCAGCAGTGGACGGGCCCTATCTCCATCACAGCCCCAGCATTTT.